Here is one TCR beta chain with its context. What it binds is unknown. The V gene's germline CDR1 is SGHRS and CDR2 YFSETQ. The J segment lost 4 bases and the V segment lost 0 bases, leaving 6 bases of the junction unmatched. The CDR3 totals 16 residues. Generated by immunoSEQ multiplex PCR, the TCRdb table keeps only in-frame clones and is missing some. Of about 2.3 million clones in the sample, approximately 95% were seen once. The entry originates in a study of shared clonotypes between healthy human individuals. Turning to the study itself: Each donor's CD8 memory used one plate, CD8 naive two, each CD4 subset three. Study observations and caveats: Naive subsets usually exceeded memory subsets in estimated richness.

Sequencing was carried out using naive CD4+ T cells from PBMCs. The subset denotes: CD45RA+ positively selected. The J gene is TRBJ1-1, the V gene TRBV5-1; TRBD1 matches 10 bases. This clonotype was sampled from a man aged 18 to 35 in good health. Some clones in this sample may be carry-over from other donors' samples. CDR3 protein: CASSLATGGEGTEAFF. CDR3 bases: TGCGCCAGCAGCTTGGCGACAGGGGGCGAGGGCACTGAAGCTTTCTTT. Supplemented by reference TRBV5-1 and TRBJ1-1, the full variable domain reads KAGVTQTPRYLIKTRGQQVTLSCSPISGHRSVSWYQQTPGQGLQFLFEYFSETQRNKGNFPGRFSGRQFSNSRSEMNVSTLELGDSALYLCASSLATGGEGTEAFFGQGTRLTVV.